This is a list of T cell receptor beta chains from one sample in a study of T-cell reconstitution after alpha-beta-depleted transplantation in children. In TCRdb, the PCR reads were re-called with MiXCR into one record per CDR3 protein. In the table there are about 1,000,000 distinct CDR3 sequences, roughly 31% of which are singletons. The material sequenced was PBMCs, mostly from graft donor cells, taken 360 days after TCRalphabeta/CD19-depleted stem cell transplant. These receptors were collected from a boy under three years old who had a stem cell transplant for SCID, so the T cells may come from the graft donor. Each CDR3 is given with its conserved first and last residue. The order of the fields is clone size, V gene, D gene, J gene, CDR3 DNA, CDR3 protein. A D gene is named only where the DNA matches it firmly. Some rows mark clone size as missing; the rest say once, few, many or name a class of expanded clone.

clone_size: few; v_call: TRBV5-1; d_call: .; j_call: TRBJ2-7; cdr3_nt: TGCGCCAGCAGCTTGGTGCTCAGCCCGCCGCCCTACGAGCAGTACTTC; cdr3_aa: CASSLVLSPPPYEQYF
clone_size: .; v_call: TRBV5-1; d_call: .; j_call: TRBJ2-3; cdr3_nt: TGCGCCAGCAGCTTGTACGGGGGCCCAATCACAGATACGCAGTATTTT; cdr3_aa: CASSLYGGPITDTQYF
clone_size: few; v_call: TRBV5-4; d_call: .; j_call: TRBJ2-1; cdr3_nt: TGTGCCAGCAGCTTGCTAGGGTTGGGGAACCACGAGCAGTTCTTC; cdr3_aa: CASSLLGLGNHEQFF
clone_size: .; v_call: TRBV20-1; d_call: TRBD2; j_call: TRBJ2-1; cdr3_nt: TGCAGTGCCCCGGGGACTAGCGGGCTGTACAATGAGCAGTTCTTC; cdr3_aa: CSAPGTSGLYNEQFF
clone_size: .; v_call: TRBV20-1; d_call: .; j_call: TRBJ2-7; cdr3_nt: TGCAGTGCCACAGATAGGAACCTTCCCTACGAGCAGTACTTC; cdr3_aa: CSATDRNLPYEQYF
clone_size: .; v_call: TRBV6-2/TRBV6-3; d_call: .; j_call: TRBJ2-1; cdr3_nt: TGTGCCAGCAGTTACTCGACGTTACACGAGCAGTTCTTC; cdr3_aa: CASSYSTLHEQFF
clone_size: .; v_call: TRBV6-2/TRBV6-3; d_call: .; j_call: TRBJ2-1; cdr3_nt: TGTGCCAGCAGTTACACAATCGATTTTACGGCTTTCCAGTTCTTC; cdr3_aa: CASSYTIDFTAFQFF
clone_size: few; v_call: TRBV12-3/TRBV12-4; d_call: TRBD1; j_call: TRBJ1-4; cdr3_nt: TGTGCCAGCAGACCCCCGACAGGGGGGAATGAAAAACTGTTTTTT; cdr3_aa: CASRPPTGGNEKLFF
clone_size: .; v_call: TRBV29-1; d_call: .; j_call: TRBJ2-1; cdr3_nt: TGCAGCGTTGTGGATCCCACAGGGCCCAATGAGCAGTTCTTC; cdr3_aa: CSVVDPTGPNEQFF
clone_size: .; v_call: TRBV5-1; d_call: TRBD1; j_call: TRBJ2-5; cdr3_nt: TGCGCCAGCAGCTTTTCACAGGGGGTAGAGACCCAGTACTTC; cdr3_aa: CASSFSQGVETQYF
clone_size: .; v_call: TRBV25-1; d_call: .; j_call: TRBJ2-7; cdr3_nt: TGTGCCAGCAGTGAATTGGGCGCTCAGGACTACGAGCAGTACTTC; cdr3_aa: CASSELGAQDYEQYF
clone_size: many; v_call: TRBV5-1; d_call: .; j_call: TRBJ2-3; cdr3_nt: TGCGCCAGCAGCTTGGTGAGAGATACGCAGTATTTT; cdr3_aa: CASSLVRDTQYF
clone_size: .; v_call: TRBV6-6; d_call: TRBD1; j_call: TRBJ1-5; cdr3_nt: TGTGCCAGCAGTTACAGGCCAGGGGGGCCCCAGCATTTT; cdr3_aa: CASSYRPGGPQHF
clone_size: few; v_call: TRBV5-8; d_call: .; j_call: TRBJ2-1; cdr3_nt: TGTGCCAGCAGCTTGTCTAGGGTAAATGAGCAGTTCTTC; cdr3_aa: CASSLSRVNEQFF
clone_size: .; v_call: TRBV12-3/TRBV12-4; d_call: .; j_call: TRBJ2-7; cdr3_nt: TGTGCCAGCCAGGGCCCGGGAACTGACGAGCAGTACTTC; cdr3_aa: CASQGPGTDEQYF
clone_size: .; v_call: TRBV7-2; d_call: .; j_call: TRBJ2-3; cdr3_nt: TGTGCCAGCAGCTTTCTCAACCGCAGGGCAGATACGCAGTATTTT; cdr3_aa: CASSFLNRRADTQYF
clone_size: .; v_call: TRBV20-1; d_call: .; j_call: TRBJ2-5; cdr3_nt: TGCAGTGCTACTGGGCCCTTAAAAGAGACCCAGTACTTC; cdr3_aa: CSATGPLKETQYF
clone_size: few; v_call: TRBV6-5; d_call: .; j_call: TRBJ2-5; cdr3_nt: TGTGCCAGCAGTTACAGGTTCAGGGGACCTTACCAAGAGACCCAGTACTTC; cdr3_aa: CASSYRFRGPYQETQYF
clone_size: .; v_call: TRBV12-3/TRBV12-4; d_call: TRBD1; j_call: TRBJ1-5; cdr3_nt: TGTGCCAGCAGCCGGGGACAGGGGGGCCATCAGCCCCAGCATTTT; cdr3_aa: CASSRGQGGHQPQHF
clone_size: once; v_call: TRBV12-3/TRBV12-4; d_call: .; j_call: TRBJ2-1; cdr3_nt: TGTGCCAGCAGTTTTGAGGGACCTGACCGGGATGAGCAGTTCTTC; cdr3_aa: CASSFEGPDRDEQFF
clone_size: few; v_call: TRBV24-1; d_call: .; j_call: TRBJ2-5; cdr3_nt: TGTGCCACCAAGGACCCCAACCAAGAGACCCAGTACTTC; cdr3_aa: CATKDPNQETQYF
clone_size: .; v_call: TRBV5-6; d_call: TRBD1; j_call: TRBJ1-5; cdr3_nt: TGTGCCAGCAGCTTGGCGGGGCAGGGGGGATGGCAGCCCCAGCATTTT; cdr3_aa: CASSLAGQGGWQPQHF
clone_size: .; v_call: TRBV3-1; d_call: TRBD2; j_call: TRBJ2-1; cdr3_nt: TGTGCCAGCAGCCAAGGAGGACTAGCGGGAAACGGGCAGTTCTTC; cdr3_aa: CASSQGGLAGNGQFF
clone_size: .; v_call: TRBV20-1; d_call: .; j_call: TRBJ2-5; cdr3_nt: TGCAGTGCTAGTGATGACAGGCCCACGGCGGAGACCCAGTACTTC; cdr3_aa: CSASDDRPTAETQYF
clone_size: .; v_call: TRBV19; d_call: .; j_call: TRBJ1-2; cdr3_nt: TGTGCCAGTACCATGCGGGGGGACTATGGCTACACCTTC; cdr3_aa: CASTMRGDYGYTF
clone_size: few; v_call: TRBV7-6; d_call: .; j_call: TRBJ2-5; cdr3_nt: TGTGCCAGCAGCCTTGAGCGGATCGATAGCCCAAAGACCCAGTACTTC; cdr3_aa: CASSLERIDSPKTQYF
clone_size: .; v_call: TRBV19; d_call: .; j_call: TRBJ1-1; cdr3_nt: TGTGCCAGTAGCGATCCGGGTCGTACTGAAGCTTTCTTT; cdr3_aa: CASSDPGRTEAFF
clone_size: .; v_call: TRBV10-3; d_call: .; j_call: TRBJ1-5; cdr3_nt: TGTGCCATCAGTCCAACTATTCGAGGTCAGCCCCAGCATTTT; cdr3_aa: CAISPTIRGQPQHF
clone_size: .; v_call: TRBV29-1; d_call: .; j_call: TRBJ1-1; cdr3_nt: TGCAGCGTTGACCGAGGACAGACCGAAGCTTTCTTT; cdr3_aa: CSVDRGQTEAFF
clone_size: .; v_call: TRBV5-1; d_call: TRBD2; j_call: TRBJ2-3; cdr3_nt: TGCGCCAGCAGCGTAACTAGCGGGGGGGCCACAGATACGCAGTATTTT; cdr3_aa: CASSVTSGGATDTQYF
clone_size: .; v_call: TRBV2; d_call: .; j_call: TRBJ2-5; cdr3_nt: TGTGCCAGCCAGTTACAGGGGAGGGACCAAGAGACCCAGTACTTC; cdr3_aa: CASQLQGRDQETQYF
clone_size: few; v_call: TRBV6-1; d_call: TRBD2; j_call: TRBJ2-5; cdr3_nt: TGTGCCAGCAGTGATCCTTTCATAGCGGGGGGGCTTCAAGAGACCCAGTACTTC; cdr3_aa: CASSDPFIAGGLQETQYF
clone_size: .; v_call: TRBV18; d_call: .; j_call: TRBJ2-1; cdr3_nt: TGTGCCAGCTCACCCTGGGAGGTCGGGGATTTACGCTCCTACAATGAGCAGTTCTTC; cdr3_aa: CASSPWEVGDLRSYNEQFF
clone_size: .; v_call: TRBV6-1; d_call: .; j_call: TRBJ2-1; cdr3_nt: TGTGCCAGCAGAAATTCAGGGGCCCTCCTCTACAATGAGCAGTTCTTC; cdr3_aa: CASRNSGALLYNEQFF
clone_size: many; v_call: TRBV12-3/TRBV12-4; d_call: .; j_call: TRBJ2-1; cdr3_nt: TGTGCCAGCAGTCTGGACGGGGACGATGAGCAGTTCTTC; cdr3_aa: CASSLDGDDEQFF
clone_size: few; v_call: TRBV20-1; d_call: .; j_call: TRBJ1-5; cdr3_nt: TGCAGTGCTAGCCGGGACATCCGGAGGTCCAATCAGCCCCAGCATTTT; cdr3_aa: CSASRDIRRSNQPQHF
clone_size: few; v_call: TRBV15; d_call: .; j_call: TRBJ2-1; cdr3_nt: TGTGCCACCAGCAGAGTGCCTTGGTTGAGGAGCTCCTACAATGAGCAGTTCTTC; cdr3_aa: CATSRVPWLRSSYNEQFF
clone_size: .; v_call: TRBV6-2/TRBV6-3; d_call: TRBD1; j_call: TRBJ1-5; cdr3_nt: TGTGCCAGCAAAAGGACAGGGAAGAGCAATCAGCCCCAGCATTTT; cdr3_aa: CASKRTGKSNQPQHF
clone_size: .; v_call: TRBV11-2; d_call: TRBD1; j_call: TRBJ2-1; cdr3_nt: TGTGCCAGCAGCCCTCGGACAGGGACAACTTACAATGAGCAGTTCTTC; cdr3_aa: CASSPRTGTTYNEQFF
clone_size: few; v_call: TRBV12-3/TRBV12-4; d_call: TRBD1; j_call: TRBJ2-7; cdr3_nt: TGTGCCAGCAGCACAGGGGGCGAGGGCTACGAGCAGTACTTC; cdr3_aa: CASSTGGEGYEQYF
clone_size: .; v_call: TRBV27; d_call: .; j_call: TRBJ2-1; cdr3_nt: TGTGCCAGCAGTTCCCGACAGGTTTGGTGGGATGAGCAGTTCTTC; cdr3_aa: CASSSRQVWWDEQFF
clone_size: .; v_call: TRBV28; d_call: TRBD2; j_call: TRBJ2-3; cdr3_nt: TGTGCCAGCAGTTTAGCGGGGGGGTGGACAGATACGCAGTATTTT; cdr3_aa: CASSLAGGWTDTQYF
clone_size: .; v_call: TRBV28; d_call: TRBD1; j_call: TRBJ2-4; cdr3_nt: TGTGCCAGCAGGGGGACAGCAGAAAACATTCAGTACTTC; cdr3_aa: CASRGTAENIQYF
clone_size: .; v_call: TRBV7-3; d_call: .; j_call: TRBJ2-3; cdr3_nt: TGTGCCAGCAGCTTAACCCTCGGGGATACGCAGTATTTT; cdr3_aa: CASSLTLGDTQYF
clone_size: .; v_call: TRBV7-6; d_call: .; j_call: TRBJ1-2; cdr3_nt: TGTGCCAGCAGCTTCAGCAGCCCCACTAACTATGGCTACACCTTC; cdr3_aa: CASSFSSPTNYGYTF
clone_size: few; v_call: TRBV12-3/TRBV12-4; d_call: .; j_call: TRBJ2-5; cdr3_nt: TGTGCCAGCAGGATAACAGGACAAGAGACCCAGTACTTC; cdr3_aa: CASRITGQETQYF
clone_size: .; v_call: TRBV7-3; d_call: .; j_call: TRBJ2-1; cdr3_nt: TGTGCCAGCAGCTTAATGGGACGGGTTGGGGACAATGAGCAGTTCTTC; cdr3_aa: CASSLMGRVGDNEQFF
clone_size: .; v_call: TRBV28; d_call: .; j_call: TRBJ1-2; cdr3_nt: TGTGCCAGCAACCCAGACCTGGGGGGCTACACCTTC; cdr3_aa: CASNPDLGGYTF
clone_size: .; v_call: TRBV5-1; d_call: TRBD1; j_call: TRBJ2-1; cdr3_nt: TGCGCCAGCAGCTTAGGACAGGGGAGATATTTGTTCTTC; cdr3_aa: CASSLGQGRYLFF
clone_size: few; v_call: TRBV7-3; d_call: .; j_call: TRBJ1-1; cdr3_nt: TGTGCCAGCAGCTCAGATAGGGGCGGTGAAGCTTTCTTT; cdr3_aa: CASSSDRGGEAFF
clone_size: few; v_call: TRBV27; d_call: TRBD1; j_call: TRBJ1-6; cdr3_nt: TGTGCCAGCATGTACAGGGGTGACTATAATTCACCCCTCCACTTT; cdr3_aa: CASMYRGDYNSPLHF
clone_size: few; v_call: TRBV4-2; d_call: TRBD2; j_call: TRBJ2-1; cdr3_nt: TGTGCCAGCAGCCACCGGGGAGGGTCCTACAATGAGCAGTTCTTC; cdr3_aa: CASSHRGGSYNEQFF
clone_size: .; v_call: TRBV9; d_call: TRBD2; j_call: TRBJ2-5; cdr3_nt: TGTGCCAGCAGCGTAGCTACTAGCGGGGGGGCAGGGAGAGAGACCCAGTACTTC; cdr3_aa: CASSVATSGGAGRETQYF
clone_size: .; v_call: TRBV20-1; d_call: TRBD1; j_call: TRBJ2-7; cdr3_nt: TGCAGTGTCCCACAGGGGGTATACGAGCAGTACTTC; cdr3_aa: CSVPQGVYEQYF